This T cell receptor beta chain appears in the sequencing data of a study of shared clonotypes between healthy human individuals. Study details: With ages of 18 to 49, the donors were a couple of women and three men.

V was clipped by 4 bases and J by 1 base, with 9 bases between them. The CDR3 spans 14 residues. CDR1 is SGHDT, CDR2 YYEEEE, per germline. Some clones are missing from TCRdb's copy, which holds only in-frame ones; the method was immunoSEQ multiplex PCR. The sample records over a million clones, over 95% being singletons. This TCR derives from a man in his thirties or forties in good health. The J gene is TRBJ1-5, the V gene TRBV5-6; no clear D. Sequencing was performed on naive CD4+ T cells sorted from blood. Regarding subset: CD45RA+ positively selected. The DNA for the CDR3 is TGTGCCAGCAGCGAAGGGCCAAGCAATCAGCCCCAGCATTTT. Protein: CASSEGPSNQPQHF.